One and the same sample provided the 31 T cell receptor beta chains below, sequenced in a study of blood T cell repertoires in COVID-19. TCRdb's copy holds only in-frame clones and misses some; the assay was immunoSEQ multiplex PCR. The profile shows a few hundred thousand clones, approximately 86% of them singletons. The specimen was peripheral blood. These receptor sequences come from a woman aged 18 to 35 with acute or convalescent COVID-19.

J is TRBJ2-7 and V is TRBV27; TRBD2 matches 9 bases. The CDR3 length is 14 residues. V gave up 8 bases and J gave up 7 bases; unmatched junction bases: 12. Per the germline V gene, CDR1 is MNHEY and CDR2 is SMNVEV (reference sequence). The CDR3 reads CASLRASGAGEQYF. CDR3 nucleotide sequence: TGTGCCAGCCTCCGGGCTAGCGGGGCGGGGGAGCAGTACTTC.

The chain couples TRBV3-1 (or the pseudogene TRBV3-2) to TRBJ1-1; TRBD1 matches 8 bases. CDR1 and CDR2 (germline): LGHDT, YNNKEL (reference sequence). J was trimmed by 12 bases and V by 4 bases; bases with no gene match: 7. The CDR3 is made up of 12 amino acids. CDR3 sequence reads: CASSPPDRAPFF. The CDR3 bases are TGTGCCAGCAGCCCCCCGGACAGGGCCCCTTTCTTT.

The DNA for the CDR3 is TGTGCCACCAGTGCCAGGACAGGGGGCATGGATACGCAGTATTTT. As protein: CATSARTGGMDTQYF. The V call is TRBV24-1, the J call TRBJ2-3, with 11 bases aligning to TRBD1. Germline loops: CDR1 KGHDR, CDR2 SFDVKD. This CDR3 region has 15 residues. V dropped 5 bases and J dropped 6; count of bases not matched to a gene: 6.

The rearrangement links TRBV6-2 or TRBV6-3 to TRBJ2-5; 9 positions agree with TRBD2. Germline loops: CDR1 MNHEY, CDR2 SVGEGT. CDR3 length: 15 residues. The J segment lost 2 bases and the V segment lost 5 bases, leaving 6 bases of the junction unmatched. CDR3 loop: CASSRLAAFQETQYF. In DNA form, the CDR3 reads TGTGCCAGCAGTCGACTAGCGGCTTTTCAAGAGACCCAGTACTTC.

J is TRBJ2-3 and V is TRBV6-1; D gene uncertain. This CDR3 has 13 residues. With 2 bases removed from V and 5 bases from J, the gap between germline ends came to 8 bases. Germline CDR1 reads MNHNS; CDR2 reads SASEGT. The CDR3 loop is CASSERSLDTQYF. CDR3 nucleotides: TGTGCCAGCAGTGAAAGGAGTTTAGATACGCAGTATTTT.

CDR3 residues: CASSFRRSSYEQYF. Written as DNA, the CDR3 is TGTGCCAGCAGTTTCAGGCGTAGCTCCTACGAGCAGTACTTC. This chain links TRBV28 with TRBJ2-7; no definite D call. The CDR3 covers 14 residues. The V gene's germline CDR1 is MDHEN and CDR2 SYDVKM. V lost 3 bases to trimming and J lost 0 bases, with 9 bases between them. Drawing the rest from reference TRBV28 and TRBJ2-7, the complete variable domain is DVKVTQSSRYLVKRTGEKVFLECVQDMDHENMFWYRQDPGLGLRLIYFSYDVKMKEKGDIPEGYSVSREKKERFSLILESASTNQTSMYLCASSFRRSSYEQYFGPGTRLTVT.

The chain employs TRBV29-1 and TRBJ2-1, with TRBD2 identical over 11 bases. The V segment lost 8 bases and the J segment 8 bases; nucleotides outside the gene matches: 11. In germline, CDR1 is SQVTM, CDR2 ANQGSEA. The CDR3 sequence is 14 residues long. The CDR3 DNA reads TGCAGCTCTACCTCTAGCGGGAGGACGGATGAGCAGTTCTTC. Its protein product is CSSTSSGRTDEQFF.

The chain has TRBV11-3 and TRBJ2-1; TRBD2 aligns across 14 bases. Germline V gene data show CDR1 as SGHNT and CDR2 as YENEEA. V lost 5 bases, J lost 9 bases, and 9 bases stayed unmatched. CDR3 length: 16 residues. CDR3 amino acids: CASSKPTSGRAGEQFF. The CDR3 bases are TGTGCCAGCAGCAAACCGACTAGCGGGAGGGCCGGTGAGCAGTTCTTC.

This rearrangement joins TRBV5-4 to TRBJ1-4, with D possibly matching TRBD1 (5 bases). CDR1 is SGHNT and CDR2 is YYREEE in the germline V gene (reference sequence). The V end lost 4 bases, the J end lost 6 bases, and 16 bases lay between the germline ends. The CDR3 is 15 residues long. CDR3 sequence (DNA): TGTGCCAGCAGCCCTGACAGATATCGTGATGAAAAACTGTTTTTT. Protein: CASSPDRYRDEKLFF.

The chain combines TRBV6-6 with TRBJ2-7; 9 nucleotides align to TRBD2. The CDR3 contains 15 residues. The V segment lost 5 bases and the J segment 2 bases; nucleotides outside the gene matches: 7. Germline V gives CDR1 MNHNY, CDR2 SVGAGI (reference sequence). Here the CDR3 DNA reads TGTGCCAGCAGTGTAATGATAGCGGGAGCCTACGAGCAGTACTTC. Translated: CASSVMIAGAYEQYF.

This clone has only a few counts. The chain has TRBV7-9 and TRBJ1-1, with 7 positions matching TRBD1. CDR1 and CDR2 (germline): SEHNR, FQNEAQ (reference sequence). Trimming at V came to 3 bases and at J to 5 bases, leaving 3 bases not matched to a gene. The CDR3 runs to 13 residues. The DNA of the CDR3 is TGTGCCAGCAGCTTGACGGACAGGACTGAAGCTTTCTTT. Its translation: CASSLTDRTEAFF.

J is TRBJ2-6 and V is TRBV15; 7 bases align to TRBD2. J lost 0 bases, V lost 5 bases, and 7 bases had no gene match. Germline V CDR1 and CDR2: LNHNV, YYDKDF (reference sequence). CDR3 size: 17 residues. The CDR3 spells CATSGFGTTSGANVLTF. CDR3 DNA: TGTGCCACCAGCGGCTTCGGGACTACCTCTGGGGCCAACGTCCTGACTTTC.

The chain has TRBV28 and TRBJ2-2, with D maybe TRBD1 (5 bases). CDR3 length equals 14 residues. V lost 5 bases and J 4 bases, leaving 11 bases between the germline ends. CDR1 is MDHEN and CDR2 is SYDVKM in the germline V gene. CDR3 in DNA: TGTGCCAGCAGTCTTAGGGGTAGCACCGGGGAGCTGTTTTTT. Translating gives CASSLRGSTGELFF. Full variable domain (remainder filled in from reference TRBV28 and TRBJ2-2): DVKVTQSSRYLVKRTGEKVFLECVQDMDHENMFWYRQDPGLGLRLIYFSYDVKMKEKGDIPEGYSVSREKKERFSLILESASTNQTSMYLCASSLRGSTGELFFGEGSRLTVL.

This clone was found a few times. The sample carries other DNA sequences with the same CDR3. V is TRBV3-1 (or the pseudogene TRBV3-2) and J is TRBJ1-1, with TRBD1 matching over 8 bases. This CDR3 is built from 12 residues. V gave up 4 bases and J gave up 8 bases; unmatched junction bases: 3. Germline V gene sequence: CDR1 LGHDT, CDR2 YNNKEL (reference sequence). DNA for the CDR3: TGTGCCAGCAGCCTCAGACAGGGGGAAGCTTTCTTT. This gives the protein CASSLRQGEAFF.

V gene TRBV25-1 combines with J gene TRBJ2-3; D is unresolved. This CDR3 spans 12 amino acids. The germline V gene has CDR1 MGHDK and CDR2 SYGVNS. Trimming removed 6 bases from V and 6 bases from J, with 10 bases in between. The CDR3 is CASRSTGDTQYF. The CDR3 bases are TGTGCCAGCAGGAGTACCGGGGATACGCAGTATTTT.

The gene calls are TRBV9 and TRBJ1-2; 7 nucleotides line up with TRBD1. CDR3 length equals 16 residues. Losses at the gene ends were 3 bases for V and 7 bases for J; bases not matched to a gene: 15. From germline, CDR1 is SGDLS and CDR2 YYNGEE. CDR3 residues: CASSAGQVLLDGGYTF. DNA of the CDR3: TGTGCCAGCAGCGCCGGACAGGTTCTTCTGGATGGTGGCTACACCTTC.

The rearrangement links TRBV10-3 to TRBJ2-1, with 8 nucleotides matching TRBD2. Unmatched junction bases numbered 21, after V lost 6 bases and J lost 5 bases. The germline CDR1 and CDR2 sequences are ENHRY and SYGVKD. This CDR3 contains 19 residues. In DNA, the CDR3 is TGTGCCATCAGCGGGGTGGGACTAGACGGGGTTAAGGCACACAATGAGCAGTTCTTC. It translates to CAISGVGLDGVKAHNEQFF.

V is TRBV28 and J is TRBJ1-2; D unresolved. Germline V CDR1 and CDR2: MDHEN, SYDVKM. V was clipped by 3 bases and J by 0 bases, with 8 bases between them. This CDR3 is 14 amino acids long. The CDR3: CASSFFLANYGYTF. CDR3 nucleotide sequence: TGTGCCAGCAGTTTCTTTTTAGCTAACTATGGCTACACCTTC.

The chain employs TRBV11-2 and TRBJ2-7; D might be TRBD1 (5 bases). Trimming cost V 4 bases and J 0 bases, with 7 bases left between them. The CDR3 loop spans 13 amino acids. In germline, CDR1 is SGHAT, CDR2 FQNNGV. The CDR3, as DNA: TGTGCCAGCAGCTCCCAGGGCTCCTACGAGCAGTACTTC. It is translated as CASSSQGSYEQYF.

V gene TRBV25-1 combines with J gene TRBJ2-3, with 9 nucleotides matching TRBD1. The V segment lost 3 bases and the J segment 6 bases; nucleotides outside the gene matches: 7. Germline loops: CDR1 MGHDK, CDR2 SYGVNS. The CDR3 has 15 amino acids. CDR3 protein: CASSEGHRGRDTQYF. The CDR3 bases are TGTGCCAGCAGTGAGGGGCACAGGGGGCGGGATACGCAGTATTTT.

The V call is TRBV5-1, the J call TRBJ1-6, with 7 bases that match TRBD1. Looked up from germline, CDR1 is SGHRS and CDR2 is YFSETQ. V gave up 3 bases and J gave up 6 bases; unmatched junction bases: 6. The CDR3 is 15 amino acids. The CDR3 here is CASSYTGQLNSPLHF. CDR3 in DNA: TGCGCCAGCAGCTATACGGGACAGCTTAATTCACCCCTCCACTTT.

The CDR3 DNA sequence: TGTGCCAGCAGAAGTTCGGGAGGGGACTGGGGCGAGCAGTACTTC. Translation: CASRSSGGDWGEQYF. The V and J genes are TRBV3-1 (or the pseudogene TRBV3-2) and TRBJ2-7; 8 bases align to TRBD2. CDR1 and CDR2 (germline): LGHDT, YNNKEL (reference sequence). The ends lost 6 bases at V and 6 bases at J; junction bases unmatched: 13. The CDR3 consists of 15 residues.

This chain joins TRBV5-1 and TRBJ2-1; 12 nucleotides line up with TRBD1. With 4 bases clipped from V and 7 bases from J, the junction kept 12 bases outside the gene matches. Germline values: CDR1 SGHRS, CDR2 YFSETQ. CDR3 length equals 17 residues. The CDR3 loop reads CASSPTPGQGAQNEQFF. CDR3 in DNA: TGCGCCAGCAGCCCGACTCCGGGACAGGGGGCGCAGAATGAGCAGTTCTTC.

Note on this clone: Other nucleotide sequences in the sample specify the same CDR3. As DNA, the CDR3 is TGTGCCAGCTCGCCCGGGACAGGGTCGTACAATGAGCAGTTCTTC. It codes for CASSPGTGSYNEQFF. The chain carries TRBV18 and TRBJ2-1; 9 positions match TRBD1. The CDR3 sequence is 15 residues long. V shed 6 bases and J 4 bases; nucleotides not matched to a gene: 7. CDR1 and CDR2 (germline): KGHSH, LQKENI.

The chain couples TRBV7-2 to TRBJ1-5; 7 nucleotides align to TRBD1. V trimming: 5 bases; J trimming: 6 bases; junction bases outside the gene matches: 10. CDR1 SGHTA and CDR2 FQGNSA come from the germline V gene. The CDR3 loop spans 15 amino acids. The CDR3 sequence is CASSDRQGDRQPQHF. In DNA, the CDR3 is TGTGCCAGCAGCGACCGACAGGGAGATCGTCAGCCCCAGCATTTT. The complete variable domain, with remaining parts taken from reference TRBV7-2 and TRBJ1-5, reads GAGVSQSPSNKVTEKGKDVELRCDPISGHTALYWYRQSLGQGLEFLIYFQGNSAPDKSGLPSDRFSAERTGGSVSTLTIQRTQQEDSAVYLCASSDRQGDRQPQHFGDGTRLSIL.

This clone has more than one count but fewer than ten. The chain carries TRBV4-3 and TRBJ1-2; D is undetermined. Germline lookup yields CDR1 LGHNA and CDR2 YSLEER. Trimming stripped 5 bases from V and 4 bases from J, with 14 bases between. This CDR3 is built from 14 residues. CDR3 sequence: CASSKGLFLYGYTF. For the CDR3, the DNA is TGCGCCAGCAGCAAAGGACTGTTTCTCTATGGCTACACCTTC.

The chain couples TRBV28 to TRBJ2-7; 9 positions agree with TRBD1. There are 17 residues in the CDR3. V was pared by 3 bases and J by 0 bases, with 9 bases of the junction left unmatched. CDR1 and CDR2 (germline): MDHEN, SYDVKM. As DNA, the CDR3 is TGTGCCAGCAGTTTTTTCGATGGGACAGGGCTCTCCTACGAGCAGTACTTC. Translation: CASSFFDGTGLSYEQYF.

V and J are TRBV28 and TRBJ1-2, with TRBD1 matching 10 bases. After removal of 6 bases from V and 4 bases from J, the junction contained 8 bases not matched to a gene. This CDR3 comprises 15 residues. Looked up from germline, CDR1 is MDHEN and CDR2 is SYDVKM. The CDR3 loop reads CASRVGQGEIYGYTF. For the CDR3, the DNA is TGTGCCAGCAGGGTCGGACAGGGGGAGATCTATGGCTACACCTTC.

The V gene is TRBV10-3, the J gene TRBJ2-7, with D possibly TRBD1 on 6 matching bases. The CDR3 consists of 14 residues. The germline CDR1 and CDR2 sequences are ENHRY and SYGVKD. The V gene lost 3 bases and the J gene lost 6 bases, with 15 bases spanning the gap. CDR3 amino acids: CAISEGGGAAEQYF. CDR3 in DNA: TGTGCCATCAGTGAAGGGGGTGGAGCGGCCGAGCAGTACTTC.

This clone has only a few counts. V gene TRBV7-9 combines with J gene TRBJ1-4, with D perhaps TRBD1 (6 bases). Trimming removed 5 bases at V and 4 bases at J, with 14 bases between. This CDR3 region has 15 residues. In germline, CDR1 is SEHNR, CDR2 FQNEAQ (reference sequence). The CDR3 nucleotides are TGTGCCAGCAGCACCTGGACAGAGAATAATGAAAAACTGTTTTTT. This translates into CASSTWTENNEKLFF.

This clone was seen only once. V is TRBV29-1 and J is TRBJ1-5; TRBD1 is a possible D gene (5 bases). The V end was cut by 4 bases, the J end by 0 bases, with 16 bases between. CDR3 length: 16 amino acids. The germline CDR1 and CDR2 sequences are SQVTM and ANQGSEA. This CDR3 reads CSVAGGEPDSNQPQHF. In nucleotides, the CDR3 is TGCAGCGTTGCCGGGGGAGAACCCGATAGCAATCAGCCCCAGCATTTT.